Listed here are 5 T cell receptor beta chains from one sample, sequenced in a study of identical twins. One entry per CDR3 protein results from TCRdb running MiXCR on the 5' RACE reads. This table holds about 100,000 distinct CDR3 sequences, 5.9% found once. Source material: memory T cells sorted from blood. The receptors here all came from a woman between 45 and 60 years old in good health.

The rearrangement uses TRBV18 and TRBJ2-5; D may be TRBD1 (5 bases). V dropped 3 bases and J dropped 1 base, with 12 bases sitting between them. Germline V gene lookup returns CDR1 KGHSH and CDR2 LQKENI. The CDR3 has 15 amino acids. CDR3 region: CASSPLGGAQETQYF. Written as DNA, the CDR3 is TGTGCCAGCTCACCTCTCGGTGGGGCCCAAGAGACCCAGTACTTC.

This clonotype was counted at least ten times. The V call is TRBV10-2, the J call TRBJ1-1; no definite D call. This CDR3 has 12 residues. Trimming pared 8 bases from V and 2 bases from J, leaving 9 bases between. Per germline, CDR1 WSHSY and CDR2 SAAADI. CDR3 loop: CASGHGNTEAFF. DNA of the CDR3: TGCGCCAGCGGCCATGGAAACACTGAAGCTTTCTTT.

In its sample, this clonotype was seen many times. The gene calls are TRBV19 and TRBJ2-1; TRBD2 aligns across 10 bases. After removal of 5 bases from V and 12 bases from J, the junction contained 7 bases not matched to a gene. This CDR3 is built from 13 residues. Germline CDR1 is LNHDA and CDR2 is SQIVND (reference sequence). CDR3 in amino acids: CASSVASGSGQFF. The CDR3 nucleotides read TGTGCCAGTAGTGTCGCTAGCGGGAGTGGGCAGTTCTTC.

This chain joins TRBV10-3 and TRBJ2-1; the D is unclear. V was pared by 0 bases and J by 7 bases, with 7 bases between. The CDR3 is made up of 13 amino acids. Germline CDR1 is ENHRY and CDR2 is SYGVKD. The CDR3 coding sequence is TGTGCCATCAGTGAGTCGACGGAAAATGAGCAGTTCTTC. This codes for CAISESTENEQFF.

This clonotype was observed at least ten times. This chain joins TRBV29-1 and TRBJ1-3, with D uncertain. Germline lookup yields CDR1 SQVTM and CDR2 ANQGSEA. This CDR3 has 12 residues. Trimming cost V 6 bases and J 4 bases, with 10 bases left between them. This chain's CDR3 is CSVSNLGNTIYF. CDR3 DNA sequence: TGCAGCGTCTCCAACCTCGGAAACACCATATATTTT.